This T cell receptor (gamma chain) was recorded in a study of γδ T cells in repeated Plasmodium falciparum infection. Looking at the study overall: Timepoints: baseline, immediately before selected infections, and 21 days after every infection. Some Malian samples span acute malaria episodes; others come from no-transmission periods. Study-wide points: Vgamma9/Vdelta2+ repertoires stayed stably polyclonal over time and infection. In Vdelta2-negative, largely Vdelta1+, gammadelta repertoires, repeated controlled infections appeared to drive clonal selection waves.

Gammadelta T cells were flow-sorted from PBMC into Vgamma9/Vdelta2+ and Vdelta2-negative populations for bulk analysis. The CDR3 length is 31 residues, termini included. Germline V gene lookup returns CDR1 VENAVY and CDR2 YDSYNSRV. TCRdb ran CATT on the multiplex PCR reads. The data contain tens of thousands of gamma-chain clones, 3% of them seen just once; the ten biggest clones take up roughly 30%. With respect to this clone: The antigen remains unidentified. Being one base from a much bigger clone, this may be a read error. No DNA is shown, since the ends of the CDR3 on it are uncertain; the CDR3 is the one TCRdb lists.

The V gene reported is TRGV8; the J gene is uncalled. The sample consisted of gamma-delta T cells from blood. The receptor's source is a pool of human donors (malaria-infected and uninfected, not separated). CDR3 residues: CATWGPLIIRNSLAVEQHWLSQVSIGRIQHF.